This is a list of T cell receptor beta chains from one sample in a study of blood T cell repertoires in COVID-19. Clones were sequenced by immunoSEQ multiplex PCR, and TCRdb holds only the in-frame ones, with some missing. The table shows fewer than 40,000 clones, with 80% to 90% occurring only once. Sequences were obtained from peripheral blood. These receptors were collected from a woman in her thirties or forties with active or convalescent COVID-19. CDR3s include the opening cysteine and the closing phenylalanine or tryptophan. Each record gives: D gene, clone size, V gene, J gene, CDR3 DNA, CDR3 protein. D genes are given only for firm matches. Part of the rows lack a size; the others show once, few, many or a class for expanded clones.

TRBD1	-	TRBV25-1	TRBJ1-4	TGTGCCAGCAGTGGGACAAGGGGGCATACAACTAATGAAAAACTGTTTTTT	CASSGTRGHTTNEKLFF
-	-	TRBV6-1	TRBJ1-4	TGTGCCAGCAGTGAAGGAGTATTTATCGGGGGTGGAGAAAAACTGTTTTTT	CASSEGVFIGGGEKLFF
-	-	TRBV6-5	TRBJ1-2	TGTGCCAGCAGGGGGGGAACCTATGGCTACACCTTC	CASRGGTYGYTF
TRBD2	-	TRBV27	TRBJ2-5	TGTGCCAGCAGTTCCCTAGCGGGGGGTGCGGAGACCCAGTACTTC	CASSSLAGGAETQYF
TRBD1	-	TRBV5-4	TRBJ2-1	TGTGCCAGCAGCGGAGGACAGGGGAGGAATGAGCAGTTCTTC	CASSGGQGRNEQFF
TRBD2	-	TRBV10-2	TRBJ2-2	TGCGCCAGCAACCTAGCGGGGGGGTACGGGGAGCTGTTTTTT	CASNLAGGYGELFF
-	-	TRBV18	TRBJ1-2	TGTGCCAGCTCGCGCGGGACGGCGTCTAACTATGGCTACACCTTC	CASSRGTASNYGYTF
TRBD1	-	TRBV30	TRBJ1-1	TGTGCCTGGAGTGTACTCAGGACAGGGGGGGGTGAAGCTTTCTTT	CAWSVLRTGGGEAFF
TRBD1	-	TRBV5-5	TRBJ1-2	TGTGCCAGCAGCTTGGATGGGACAGGGTATGGCTACACCTTC	CASSLDGTGYGYTF
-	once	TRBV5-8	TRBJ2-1	TGTGCCAGCAGCTTGGCAGGGGATGAGCAGTTCTTC	CASSLAGDEQFF
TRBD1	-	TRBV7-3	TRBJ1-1	TGTGCCAGCAGCTTAACGAACACAGGGGGCACTGAAGCTTTCTTT	CASSLTNTGGTEAFF
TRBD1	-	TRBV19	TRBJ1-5	TGTGCCAGTAGTATCCCCTCACAGGGGCCCGGAGATTTT	CASSIPSQGPGDF
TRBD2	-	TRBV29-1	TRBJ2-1	TGCAGCGCCCCTGTATGGGTAGCGGGACCGTACAATGAGCAGTTCTTC	CSAPVWVAGPYNEQFF
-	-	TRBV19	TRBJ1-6	TGTGCCAGTAGTATAGGGGGAGATCCGGGAAATTCACCCCTCCACTTT	CASSIGGDPGNSPLHF
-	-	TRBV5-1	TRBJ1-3	TGCGCCAGCAGTCTACAGGGCCTCTCTGGAAACACCATATATTTT	CASSLQGLSGNTIYF
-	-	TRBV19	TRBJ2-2	TGTGCCAGTAGCTTAACGACGGGATTCACCGGGGAGCTGTTTTTT	CASSLTTGFTGELFF
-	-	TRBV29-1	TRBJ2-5	TGCAGCGTTGGCAGGGCAATTTTAGGCCAAGAGACCCAGTACTTC	CSVGRAILGQETQYF
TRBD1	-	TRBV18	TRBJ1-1	TGTGCCAGCTCGCAAAACAGGGGTCAGGGCACTGAAGCTTTCTTT	CASSQNRGQGTEAFF
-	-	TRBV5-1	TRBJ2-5	TGCGCCAGCAGCTTGGGTTGGGCGAGCCGAGAGACCCAGTACTTC	CASSLGWASRETQYF
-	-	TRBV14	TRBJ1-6	TGTGCCAGCAGCCTTGGCCCAGTGGTTTCACCCCTCCACTTT	CASSLGPVVSPLHF
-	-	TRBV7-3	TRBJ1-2	TGTGCCAGCAGCTTACGACAGGTAGATGGCTACACCTTC	CASSLRQVDGYTF
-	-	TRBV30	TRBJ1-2	TGTGCACTACCCCAAAGACCGGCTAGCTATGGCTACACCTTC	CALPQRPASYGYTF
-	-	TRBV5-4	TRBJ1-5	TGTGCCAGCAGTCTTGGGGGAGGAAATCAGCCCCAGCATTTT	CASSLGGGNQPQHF
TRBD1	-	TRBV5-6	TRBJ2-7	TGTGCCAGCAGCTTTACCGGACAGGGGTATAAGCAGTACTTC	CASSFTGQGYKQYF
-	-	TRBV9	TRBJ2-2	TGTGCCAGCAGCCTCAGGGTTGGTGACACCGGGGAGCTGTTTTTT	CASSLRVGDTGELFF